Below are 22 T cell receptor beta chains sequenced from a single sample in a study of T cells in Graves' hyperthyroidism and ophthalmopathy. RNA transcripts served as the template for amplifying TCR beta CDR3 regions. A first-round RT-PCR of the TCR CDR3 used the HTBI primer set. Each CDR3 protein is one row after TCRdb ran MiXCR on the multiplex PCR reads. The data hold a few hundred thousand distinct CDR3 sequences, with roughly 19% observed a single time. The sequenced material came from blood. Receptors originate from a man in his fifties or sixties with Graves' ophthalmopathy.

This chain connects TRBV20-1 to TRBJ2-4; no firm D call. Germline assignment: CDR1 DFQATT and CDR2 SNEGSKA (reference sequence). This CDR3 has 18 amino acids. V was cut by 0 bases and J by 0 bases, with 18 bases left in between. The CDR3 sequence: CSARDMSQGALAKNIQYF. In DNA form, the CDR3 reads TGCAGTGCTAGAGATATGTCCCAAGGCGCCCTAGCCAAAAACATTCAGTACTTC.

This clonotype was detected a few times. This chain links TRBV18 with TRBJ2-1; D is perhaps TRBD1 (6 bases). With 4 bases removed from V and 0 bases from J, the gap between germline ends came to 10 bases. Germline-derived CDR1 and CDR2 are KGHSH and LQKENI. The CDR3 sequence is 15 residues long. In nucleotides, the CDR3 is TGTGCCAGCTCACGTCCAGGGGCCTCCTACAATGAGCAGTTCTTC. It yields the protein CASSRPGASYNEQFF.

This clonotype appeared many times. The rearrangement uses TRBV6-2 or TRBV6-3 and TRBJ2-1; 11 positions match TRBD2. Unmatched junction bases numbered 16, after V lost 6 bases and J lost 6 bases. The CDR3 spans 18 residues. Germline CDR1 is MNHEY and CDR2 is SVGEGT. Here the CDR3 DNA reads TGTGCCAGCAGACCGACTAGCGGGATACAAATGGGGGTCAATGAGCAGTTCTTC. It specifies CASRPTSGIQMGVNEQFF.

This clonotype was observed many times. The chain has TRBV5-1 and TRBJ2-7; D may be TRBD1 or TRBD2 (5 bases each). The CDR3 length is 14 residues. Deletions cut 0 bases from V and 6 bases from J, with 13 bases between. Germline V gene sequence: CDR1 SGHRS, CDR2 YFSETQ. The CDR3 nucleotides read TGCGCCAGCAGCTTGGGGATGGGGGATCTCGAGCAGTACTTC. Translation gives CASSLGMGDLEQYF. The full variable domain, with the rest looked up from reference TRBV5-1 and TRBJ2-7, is KAGVTQTPRYLIKTRGQQVTLSCSPISGHRSVSWYQQTPGQGLQFLFEYFSETQRNKGNFPGRFSGRQFSNSRSEMNVSTLELGDSALYLCASSLGMGDLEQYFGPGTRLTVT.

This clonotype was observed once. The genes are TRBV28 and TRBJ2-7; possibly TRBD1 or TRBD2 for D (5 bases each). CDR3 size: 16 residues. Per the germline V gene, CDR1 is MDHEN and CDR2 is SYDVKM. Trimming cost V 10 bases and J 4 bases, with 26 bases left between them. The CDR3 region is CATTPYQGKAEYEQYF. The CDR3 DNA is TGTGCCACGACCCCATATCAGGGTAAAGCGGAGTACGAGCAGTACTTC.

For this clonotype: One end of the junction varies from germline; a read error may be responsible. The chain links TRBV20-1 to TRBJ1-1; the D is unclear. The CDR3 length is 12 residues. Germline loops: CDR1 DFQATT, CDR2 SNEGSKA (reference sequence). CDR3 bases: TGCAGTGCGAGAGGTATGAACACTGAAGCTTTCTTT. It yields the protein CSARGMNTEAFF.

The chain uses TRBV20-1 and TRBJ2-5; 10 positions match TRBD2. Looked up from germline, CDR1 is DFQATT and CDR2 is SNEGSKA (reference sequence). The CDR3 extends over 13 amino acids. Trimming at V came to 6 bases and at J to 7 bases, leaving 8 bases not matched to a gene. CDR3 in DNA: TGCAGTGCGGGTAGCGGGAGGCGGGGGACCCAGTACTTC. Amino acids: CSAGSGRRGTQYF.

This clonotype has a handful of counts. Here the CDR3 reads CSARDTSGRASEQYF. The CDR3, as DNA: TGCAGTGCTAGAGACACTAGCGGGAGGGCAAGCGAGCAGTACTTC. This chain uses TRBV20-1 with TRBJ2-7, with 13 bases that match TRBD2. The CDR3 is 15 amino acids. Germline V CDR1 and CDR2: DFQATT, SNEGSKA (reference sequence). Unmatched junction bases numbered 5, after V lost 0 bases and J lost 6 bases.

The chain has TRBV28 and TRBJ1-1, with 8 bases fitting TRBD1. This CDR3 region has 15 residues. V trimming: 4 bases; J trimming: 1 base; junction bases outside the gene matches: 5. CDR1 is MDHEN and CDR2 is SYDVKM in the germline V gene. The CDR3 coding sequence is TGTGCCAGCAGTTCCGCCGGGACAGGGAACACTGAAGCTTTCTTT. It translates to CASSSAGTGNTEAFF.

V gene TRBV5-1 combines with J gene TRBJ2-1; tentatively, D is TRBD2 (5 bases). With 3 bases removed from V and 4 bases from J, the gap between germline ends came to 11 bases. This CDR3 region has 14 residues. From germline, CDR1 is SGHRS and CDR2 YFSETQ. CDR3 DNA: TGCGCCAGCAGCTCCAGACTACTATACAATGAGCAGTTCTTC. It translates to CASSSRLLYNEQFF.

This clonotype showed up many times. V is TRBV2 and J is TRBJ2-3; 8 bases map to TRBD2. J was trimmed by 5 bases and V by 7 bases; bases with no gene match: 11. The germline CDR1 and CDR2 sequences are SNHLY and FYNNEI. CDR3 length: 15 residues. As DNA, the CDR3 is TGTGCCAGCAATCACCAGCGGGAGTATAAAGATACGCAGTATTTT. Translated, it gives CASNHQREYKDTQYF.

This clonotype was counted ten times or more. The CDR3 DNA sequence: TGTGCCAGCAGCCAATTCAGGGGCAGCTCCTACAATGAGCAGTTCTTC. This gives the protein CASSQFRGSSYNEQFF. The gene calls are TRBV3-1 and TRBJ2-1; D perhaps matches TRBD1 (6 bases). Trimming left V 2 bases short and J 0 bases short, with 11 bases between. This CDR3 spans 16 amino acids. Germline CDR1 is LGHDT and CDR2 is YNNKEL (reference sequence).

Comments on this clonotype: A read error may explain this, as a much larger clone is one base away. CDR3 amino acids: CANSLDVVEQYF. CDR3 nucleotides: TGTGCCAACAGCTTAGATGTCGTCGAGCAGTACTTC. The J gene is TRBJ2-7, the V gene TRBV11-2; D is undetermined. Germline V gives CDR1 SGHAT, CDR2 FQNNGV. The CDR3 has 12 amino acids. The entire variable domain, with the rest obtained from reference TRBV11-2 and TRBJ2-7, is as follows: EAGVAQSPRYKIIEKRQSVAFWCNPISGHATLYWYQQILGQGPKLLIQFQNNGVVDDSQLPKDRFSAERLKGVDSTLKIQPAKLEDSAVYLCANSLDVVEQYFGPGTRLTVT.

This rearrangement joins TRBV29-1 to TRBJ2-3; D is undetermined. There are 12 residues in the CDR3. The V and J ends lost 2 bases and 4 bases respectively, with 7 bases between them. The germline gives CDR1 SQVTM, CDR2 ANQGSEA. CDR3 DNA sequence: TGCAGCGTTGAATACTCGCCAGATACGCAGTATTTT. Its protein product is CSVEYSPDTQYF.

CDR3 protein: CASSLTGAAEAFF. As DNA, the CDR3 is TGTGCCAGCAGTTTAACCGGGGCGGCTGAAGCTTTCTTT. The V call is TRBV27, the J call TRBJ1-1; D possibly corresponds to TRBD1 (5 bases). V dropped 2 bases and J dropped 6 bases, with 10 bases sitting between them. The CDR3 covers 13 residues. The germline V gene has CDR1 MNHEY and CDR2 SMNVEV (reference sequence).

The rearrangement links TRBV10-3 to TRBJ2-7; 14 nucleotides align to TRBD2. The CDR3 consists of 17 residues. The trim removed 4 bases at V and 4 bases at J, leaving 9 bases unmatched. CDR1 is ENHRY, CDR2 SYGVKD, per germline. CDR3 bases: TGTGCCATCAGTGGGACGGGACTAGCGGGAGATCGGTACGAGCAGTACTTC. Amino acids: CAISGTGLAGDRYEQYF.

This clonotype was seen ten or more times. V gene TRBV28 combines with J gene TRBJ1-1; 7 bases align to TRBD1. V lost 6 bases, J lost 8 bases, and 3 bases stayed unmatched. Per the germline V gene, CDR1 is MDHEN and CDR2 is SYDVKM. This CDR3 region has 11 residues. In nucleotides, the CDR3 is TGTGCCAGCAGAGCGGGACAGGAAGCTTTCTTT. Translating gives CASRAGQEAFF. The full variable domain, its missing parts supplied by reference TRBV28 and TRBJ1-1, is DVKVTQSSRYLVKRTGEKVFLECVQDMDHENMFWYRQDPGLGLRLIYFSYDVKMKEKGDIPEGYSVSREKKERFSLILESASTNQTSMYLCASRAGQEAFFGQGTRLTVV.

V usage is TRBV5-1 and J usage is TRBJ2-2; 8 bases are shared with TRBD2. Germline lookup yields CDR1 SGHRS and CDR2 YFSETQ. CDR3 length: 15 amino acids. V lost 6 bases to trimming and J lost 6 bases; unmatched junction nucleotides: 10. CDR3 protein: CASKRRGDPAGELFF. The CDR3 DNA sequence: TGCGCCAGCAAGCGGCGGGGGGATCCGGCCGGGGAGCTGTTTTTT.

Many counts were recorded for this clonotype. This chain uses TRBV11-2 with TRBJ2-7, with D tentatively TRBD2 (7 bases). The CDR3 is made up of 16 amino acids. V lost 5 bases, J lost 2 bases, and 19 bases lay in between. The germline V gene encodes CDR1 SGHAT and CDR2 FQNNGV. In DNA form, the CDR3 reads TGTGCCAGCAGCCGCCTTGGGAGCGGGACACCCTACGAGCAGTACTTC. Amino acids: CASSRLGSGTPYEQYF. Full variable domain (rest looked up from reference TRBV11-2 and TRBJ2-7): EAGVAQSPRYKIIEKRQSVAFWCNPISGHATLYWYQQILGQGPKLLIQFQNNGVVDDSQLPKDRFSAERLKGVDSTLKIQPAKLEDSAVYLCASSRLGSGTPYEQYFGPGTRLTVT.

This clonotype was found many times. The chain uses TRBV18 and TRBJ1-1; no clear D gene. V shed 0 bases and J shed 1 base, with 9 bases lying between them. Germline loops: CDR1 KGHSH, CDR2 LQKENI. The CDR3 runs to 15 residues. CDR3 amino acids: CASSPPFQQNTEAFF. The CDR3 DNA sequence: TGTGCCAGCTCACCACCGTTCCAACAGAACACTGAAGCTTTCTTT.

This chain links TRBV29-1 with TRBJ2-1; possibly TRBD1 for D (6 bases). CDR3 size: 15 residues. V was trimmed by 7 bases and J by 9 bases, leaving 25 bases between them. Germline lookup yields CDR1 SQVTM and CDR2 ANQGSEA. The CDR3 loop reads CSAQDRRWVGSEQFF. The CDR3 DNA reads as TGCAGCGCCCAAGACAGGCGTTGGGTTGGGAGTGAGCAGTTCTTC.

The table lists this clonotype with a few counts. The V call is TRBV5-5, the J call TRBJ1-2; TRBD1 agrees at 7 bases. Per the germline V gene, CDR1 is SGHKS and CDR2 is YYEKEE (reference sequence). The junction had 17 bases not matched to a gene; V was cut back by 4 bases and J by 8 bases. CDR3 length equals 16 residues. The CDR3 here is CASSPGPGRGLDGYTF. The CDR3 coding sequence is TGTGCCAGCAGCCCGGGCCCCGGGAGGGGGCTTGACGGCTACACCTTC.